The clone carrying this T cell receptor (beta chain) has a handful of counts. The antigen is not known. The CDR3 does not end in the conserved phenylalanine or tryptophan, so this is likely a read error. Patients had received no treatment of any kind before thyroid surgery. The data belong to a study of metastatic and nonmetastatic thyroid tumors. Overall study context: The study looked at repertoires side by side in blood and in tumor or nodule tissue from malignant and benign thyroid patients. Study conclusions and caveats: According to reports, the diversity of TCR beta was significantly higher in malignant thyroid tumors than in benign nodules, and this held in both blood and tumor samples.

The CDR3 is 12 residues long. Per germline, CDR1 MDHEN and CDR2 SYDVKM. TCRdb reprocessed the PCR reads using MiXCR. Here the sample spans under 35,000 clones, roughly 30% being singletons. The sequenced material came from blood. The chain is built from TRBV28 and TRBJ2-7; D may match TRBD1 or TRBD2 (5 bases each). The receptor was isolated from a female donor with papillary thyroid cancer or a benign thyroid nodule (not recorded which). Some clones in this sample may be carry-over from other donors' samples. The CDR3 coding sequence is TGTGCCAGCAGTGCTGGGACCTACGATCAGTACATC. It is translated as CASSAGTYDQYI.